The 26 T cell receptor beta chains below all came from one sample that was sequenced in a study of T cell responses to AZD1222 COVID-19 vaccine. Produced via immunoSEQ multiplex PCR; TCRdb's table is partial and in-frame only. The profile shows about 73,000 clones, around 88% of them singletons. Source: peripheral blood, taken on day 0 of AZD1222 vaccination. The receptors originated from an adult in good health.

This sequence joins TRBV5-6 and TRBJ1-1, with D unclear. Germline V gene lookup returns CDR1 SGHDT and CDR2 YYEEEE. Between the trimmed V and J ends, which lost 0 bases and 0 bases, there was a span of 9 bases. This CDR3 comprises 15 residues. CDR3 in amino acids: CASSLVAGLNTEAFF. Here the CDR3 DNA reads TGTGCCAGCAGCTTGGTGGCAGGTCTGAACACTGAAGCTTTCTTT.

This chain joins TRBV7-2 and TRBJ1-2, with D possibly matching TRBD1 (5 bases). V lost 4 bases and J lost 6, with 21 bases in between. There are 16 residues in the CDR3. Germline CDR1 SGHTA, CDR2 FQGNSA. CDR3 nucleotide sequence: TGTGCCAGCAGCTCCCCGTCTTTATCCGGGACCGATGGCTACACCTTC. Residues: CASSSPSLSGTDGYTF.

V is TRBV28 and J is TRBJ1-1; no reliable D call. V lost 7 bases, J lost 5 bases, and 11 bases lay in between. From germline, CDR1 is MDHEN and CDR2 SYDVKM. The CDR3 covers 12 residues. The CDR3 DNA reads TGTGCCAGCATCTACGCGGGGACTGAAGCTTTCTTT. It is translated as CASIYAGTEAFF.

V gene TRBV27 combines with J gene TRBJ2-4, with 14 bases aligning to TRBD2. V lost 6 bases and J lost 0; bases outside the gene matches: 16. The CDR3 spans 21 residues. Germline CDR1 MNHEY, CDR2 SMNVEV (reference sequence). CDR3 sequence: CASRGGLAGAPPALAKNIQYF. The CDR3 DNA is TGTGCCAGCAGAGGGGGACTAGCGGGAGCCCCCCCCGCCCTAGCCAAAAACATTCAGTACTTC.

J is TRBJ2-3 and V is TRBV30; 7 bases agree with TRBD1. V was pared by 2 bases and J by 3 bases, with 14 bases of the junction left unmatched. CDR1 is GTSNPN and CDR2 is SVGIG in the germline V gene (reference sequence). This CDR3 spans 17 amino acids. CDR3 in DNA: TGTGCCTGGAGTCCCCCCCCTCAGGGGGTGATAACAGATACGCAGTATTTT. Translation gives CAWSPPPQGVITDTQYF. The full variable domain, its missing parts supplied by reference TRBV30 and TRBJ2-3, is SQTIHQWPATLVQPVGSPLSLECTVEGTSNPNLYWYRQAAGRGLQLLFYSVGIGQISSEVPQNLSASRPQDRQFILSSKKLLLSDSGFYLCAWSPPPQGVITDTQYFGPGTRLTVL.

The chain employs TRBV23-1 and TRBJ2-7, with D hard to call. TRBV23-1 counts as an open reading frame of uncertain function. This CDR3 spans 14 amino acids. Deletions cut 3 bases from V and 1 base from J, with 10 bases between. This chain's CDR3 is CASSHLHVSYEQYF. The CDR3 region has the DNA TGCGCCAGCAGTCATTTACACGTGTCCTACGAGCAGTACTTC.

This clone appeared a few times. The V and J genes are TRBV24-1 and TRBJ2-5; TRBD1 aligns across 8 bases. Trimming took 5 bases from V and 5 from J; bases not matched to a gene: 6. CDR3 size: 14 residues. CDR1 KGHDR and CDR2 SFDVKD come from the germline V gene. DNA for the CDR3: TGTGCCACCAGTGGAGGCAGGGGGCACGAGACCCAGTACTTC. It is translated as CATSGGRGHETQYF.

This chain connects TRBV30 to TRBJ2-3; D is undetermined. CDR1 GTSNPN and CDR2 SVGIG come from the germline V gene (reference sequence). This CDR3 spans 13 amino acids. Trimming stripped 3 bases from V and 5 bases from J, with 12 bases between. CDR3 bases: TGTGCCTGGAGACAAGCCGCTTTAGATACGCAGTATTTT. It encodes CAWRQAALDTQYF.

The chain joins TRBV28 to TRBJ1-1; 9 bases are shared with TRBD1. CDR1 and CDR2 from the germline V gene are MDHEN and SYDVKM. The CDR3 loop spans 16 amino acids. V lost 7 bases, J lost 2 bases, and 11 bases stayed unmatched. In nucleotides, the CDR3 is TGTGCCAGCATCAACCCGGGACAGGGCCAAAACACTGAAGCTTTCTTT. It yields the protein CASINPGQGQNTEAFF.

The chain links TRBV7-8 to TRBJ2-1, with TRBD2 identical over 13 bases. V dropped 0 bases and J dropped 0; count of bases not matched to a gene: 11. The CDR3 is 21 amino acids. CDR1 is SGHVS, CDR2 FQNEAQ, per germline. The CDR3 nucleotides read TGTGCCAGCAGCTTAGCGCGGGGGACTAGCGGGAACCCCAGCTCCTACAATGAGCAGTTCTTC. Translation: CASSLARGTSGNPSSYNEQFF.

This clone showed up just once. The CDR3: CASSLDRGFYNEQFF. CDR3 DNA sequence: TGTGCCAGCAGCTTGGACAGGGGCTTCTACAATGAGCAGTTCTTC. V gene TRBV7-3 combines with J gene TRBJ2-1, with TRBD1 matching over 9 bases. Per germline, CDR1 SGHTA and CDR2 FQGTGA. This CDR3 spans 15 amino acids. The ends lost 3 bases at V and 3 bases at J; junction bases unmatched: 3. Based on the CDR3 plus reference TRBV7-3 and TRBJ2-1, the full variable domain is GAGVSQTPSNKVTEKGKYVELRCDPISGHTALYWYRQSLGQGPEFLIYFQGTGAADDSGLPNDRFFAVRPEGSVSTLKIQRTERGDSAVYLCASSLDRGFYNEQFFGPGTRLTVL.

The chain employs TRBV5-1 and TRBJ2-7; 10 bases line up with TRBD1. This CDR3 comprises 16 residues. Germline V gene data show CDR1 as SGHRS and CDR2 as YFSETQ. V shed 0 bases and J 4 bases; nucleotides not matched to a gene: 7. The CDR3 bases are TGCGCCAGCAGCTTGGCCGGGTGGACAGGGGGTTACGAGCAGTACTTC. Protein: CASSLAGWTGGYEQYF.

V is TRBV29-1 and J is TRBJ2-7; TRBD1 agrees at 7 bases. V lost 4 bases, J lost 4 bases, and 4 bases stayed unmatched. Germline assignment: CDR1 SQVTM and CDR2 ANQGSEA. The CDR3 is 12 residues long. The CDR3 coding sequence is TGCAGCGTTGTGATACAGGGGTACGAGCAGTACTTC. Translating gives CSVVIQGYEQYF.

The rearrangement joins TRBV9 to TRBJ2-7; weak D call: TRBD1 (6 bases). Deletions cut 0 bases from V and 7 bases from J, with 17 bases between. Germline assignment: CDR1 SGDLS and CDR2 YYNGEE. This CDR3 is 15 amino acids long. The CDR3 sequence: CASSVDSGRRGEQYF. The CDR3, as DNA: TGTGCCAGCAGCGTAGACTCGGGACGCAGGGGTGAGCAGTACTTC. Full variable domain (outside the CDR3, taken from reference TRBV9 and TRBJ2-7): DSGVTQTPKHLITATGQRVTLRCSPRSGDLSVYWYQQSLDQGLQFLIQYYNGEERAKGNILERFSAQQFPDLHSELNLSSLELGDSALYFCASSVDSGRRGEQYFGPGTRLTVT.

The chain carries TRBV5-1 and TRBJ2-1; D is perhaps TRBD1 (6 bases). V gave up 0 bases and J gave up 5 bases, with 12 bases separating them. This CDR3 spans 15 amino acids. Germline CDR1 SGHRS, CDR2 YFSETQ. CDR3 sequence (DNA): TGCGCCAGCAGCTTGGCGCCCCAGGGGAACAATGAGCAGTTCTTC. This encodes CASSLAPQGNNEQFF.

The table lists this clone with a few counts. This sequence joins TRBV5-6 and TRBJ1-6, with 8 bases matching TRBD1. The CDR3 sequence is 15 residues long. Unmatched junction bases numbered 8, after V lost 4 bases and J lost 8 bases. The germline CDR1 and CDR2 sequences are SGHDT and YYEEEE. The CDR3 is CASSPIDRGDSPLHF. The CDR3, as DNA: TGTGCCAGCAGCCCGATCGACAGGGGAGATTCACCCCTCCACTTT.

This sequence joins TRBV25-1 and TRBJ1-4, with a possible D match to TRBD1 (5 bases). The CDR3 length is 16 residues. The V gene's germline CDR1 is MGHDK and CDR2 SYGVNS. The ends were cut back, 6 bases at V and 2 bases at J, with 16 bases in the middle. CDR3 sequence: CASRGFTGSTNEKLFF. The CDR3 bases are TGTGCCAGCAGGGGGTTTACAGGTTCCACTAATGAAAAACTGTTTTTT. Full variable domain (missing parts from reference TRBV25-1 and TRBJ1-4): EADIYQTPRYLVIGTGKKITLECSQTMGHDKMYWYQQDPGMELHLIHYSYGVNSTEKGDLSSESTVSRIRTEHFPLTLESARPSHTSQYLCASRGFTGSTNEKLFFGSGTQLSVL.

The chain employs TRBV5-6 and TRBJ2-7; TRBD2 is a possible D gene (6 bases). From germline, CDR1 is SGHDT and CDR2 YYEEEE. The V gene lost 0 bases and the J gene lost 3 bases, with 7 bases spanning the gap. The CDR3 has 13 amino acids. CDR3 sequence: CASSLVSGYEQYF. CDR3 coding DNA: TGTGCCAGCAGCTTGGTTAGCGGCTACGAGCAGTACTTC.

This chain connects TRBV30 to TRBJ1-1, with D unresolved. Germline V lookup: CDR1 GTSNPN, CDR2 SVGIG (reference sequence). The V gene lost 4 bases and the J gene lost 6 bases, with 6 bases spanning the gap. CDR3 size: 10 residues. CDR3 protein: CAWINAEAFF. In DNA form, the CDR3 reads TGTGCCTGGATAAACGCTGAAGCTTTCTTT.

This clone came up once. V usage is TRBV7-8 and J usage is TRBJ2-3; 7 nucleotides agree with TRBD1. Germline loops: CDR1 SGHVS, CDR2 FQNEAQ. After removal of 5 bases from V and 7 bases from J, the junction contained 3 bases not matched to a gene. The CDR3 has 12 residues. CDR3 amino acids: CASSLTGNTQYF. The CDR3 nucleotides are TGTGCCAGCAGCCTGACAGGGAATACGCAGTATTTT.

The chain has TRBV20-1 and TRBJ1-6; D is unresolved. Germline CDR1 DFQATT, CDR2 SNEGSKA (reference sequence). This CDR3 spans 16 amino acids. The V gene lost 3 bases and the J gene lost 2 bases, with 14 bases spanning the gap. The CDR3 DNA reads TGCAGTGCTAGTCCTCCTTCCCTTACCTATAATTCACCCCTCCACTTT. Protein sequence: CSASPPSLTYNSPLHF.

The V call is TRBV19, the J call TRBJ1-1, with TRBD1 identical over 7 bases. The CDR3 spans 15 residues. CDR1 and CDR2 (germline): LNHDA, SQIVND (reference sequence). The CDR3 DNA reads as TGTGCTAGCAACACAAAGGGGACAGTGAACACTGAAGCTTTCTTT. The encoded protein is CASNTKGTVNTEAFF.

The chain is built from TRBV7-2 and TRBJ2-2; the D gene is possibly TRBD2 (5 bases). Trimming shortened V by 5 bases and J by 6 bases, and 25 bases separated the two germline ends. CDR3 length equals 18 residues. The germline V gene encodes CDR1 SGHTA and CDR2 FQGNSA. The CDR3 bases are TGTGCCAGCAGCACCCCGAGATTGAGGGCGCATGGGTCCGGGGAGCTGTTTTTT. It is translated as CASSTPRLRAHGSGELFF.

The rearrangement uses TRBV28 and TRBJ2-2; D gene unclear. Germline V gives CDR1 MDHEN, CDR2 SYDVKM. The CDR3 runs 13 residues. V was cut by 5 bases and J by 1 base, with 5 bases left in between. The CDR3 DNA reads as TGTGCCAGCAGTCTTCGGAACACCGGGGAGCTGTTTTTT. Amino acids: CASSLRNTGELFF. Supplemented by reference TRBV28 and TRBJ2-2, the full variable domain reads DVKVTQSSRYLVKRTGEKVFLECVQDMDHENMFWYRQDPGLGLRLIYFSYDVKMKEKGDIPEGYSVSREKKERFSLILESASTNQTSMYLCASSLRNTGELFFGEGSRLTVL.

This chain joins TRBV7-3 and TRBJ2-1; possible D gene TRBD1, 6 bases. The germline V gene encodes CDR1 SGHTA and CDR2 FQGTGA. Trimming shortened V by 10 bases and J by 8 bases, and 12 bases separated the two germline ends. This CDR3 is built from 11 residues. The CDR3 is CATQGQDEQFF. The CDR3 DNA reads as TGTGCCACCCAGGGGCAGGATGAGCAGTTCTTC.

The J gene is TRBJ2-5, the V gene TRBV19; D may be TRBD2 (5 bases). The CDR3 is 12 residues long. Germline CDR1 is LNHDA and CDR2 is SQIVND (reference sequence). Trimming shortened V by 9 bases and J by 1 base, and 9 bases separated the two germline ends. The CDR3 loop is CASRGFQETQYF. CDR3 in DNA: TGTGCCAGCCGGGGATTCCAAGAGACCCAGTACTTC.